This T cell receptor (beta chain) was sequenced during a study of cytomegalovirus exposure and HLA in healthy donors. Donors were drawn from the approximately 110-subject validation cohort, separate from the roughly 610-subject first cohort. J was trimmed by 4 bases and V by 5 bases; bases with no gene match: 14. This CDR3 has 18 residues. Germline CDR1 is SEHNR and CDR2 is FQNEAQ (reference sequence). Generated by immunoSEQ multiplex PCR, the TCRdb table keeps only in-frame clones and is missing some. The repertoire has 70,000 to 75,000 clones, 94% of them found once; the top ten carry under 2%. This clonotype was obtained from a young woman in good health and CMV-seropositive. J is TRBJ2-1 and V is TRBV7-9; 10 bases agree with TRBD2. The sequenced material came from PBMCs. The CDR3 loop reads CASSQGPLAGVKYNEQFF. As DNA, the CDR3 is TGTGCCAGCAGCCAAGGCCCTCTAGCGGGGGTCAAATACAATGAGCAGTTCTTC.